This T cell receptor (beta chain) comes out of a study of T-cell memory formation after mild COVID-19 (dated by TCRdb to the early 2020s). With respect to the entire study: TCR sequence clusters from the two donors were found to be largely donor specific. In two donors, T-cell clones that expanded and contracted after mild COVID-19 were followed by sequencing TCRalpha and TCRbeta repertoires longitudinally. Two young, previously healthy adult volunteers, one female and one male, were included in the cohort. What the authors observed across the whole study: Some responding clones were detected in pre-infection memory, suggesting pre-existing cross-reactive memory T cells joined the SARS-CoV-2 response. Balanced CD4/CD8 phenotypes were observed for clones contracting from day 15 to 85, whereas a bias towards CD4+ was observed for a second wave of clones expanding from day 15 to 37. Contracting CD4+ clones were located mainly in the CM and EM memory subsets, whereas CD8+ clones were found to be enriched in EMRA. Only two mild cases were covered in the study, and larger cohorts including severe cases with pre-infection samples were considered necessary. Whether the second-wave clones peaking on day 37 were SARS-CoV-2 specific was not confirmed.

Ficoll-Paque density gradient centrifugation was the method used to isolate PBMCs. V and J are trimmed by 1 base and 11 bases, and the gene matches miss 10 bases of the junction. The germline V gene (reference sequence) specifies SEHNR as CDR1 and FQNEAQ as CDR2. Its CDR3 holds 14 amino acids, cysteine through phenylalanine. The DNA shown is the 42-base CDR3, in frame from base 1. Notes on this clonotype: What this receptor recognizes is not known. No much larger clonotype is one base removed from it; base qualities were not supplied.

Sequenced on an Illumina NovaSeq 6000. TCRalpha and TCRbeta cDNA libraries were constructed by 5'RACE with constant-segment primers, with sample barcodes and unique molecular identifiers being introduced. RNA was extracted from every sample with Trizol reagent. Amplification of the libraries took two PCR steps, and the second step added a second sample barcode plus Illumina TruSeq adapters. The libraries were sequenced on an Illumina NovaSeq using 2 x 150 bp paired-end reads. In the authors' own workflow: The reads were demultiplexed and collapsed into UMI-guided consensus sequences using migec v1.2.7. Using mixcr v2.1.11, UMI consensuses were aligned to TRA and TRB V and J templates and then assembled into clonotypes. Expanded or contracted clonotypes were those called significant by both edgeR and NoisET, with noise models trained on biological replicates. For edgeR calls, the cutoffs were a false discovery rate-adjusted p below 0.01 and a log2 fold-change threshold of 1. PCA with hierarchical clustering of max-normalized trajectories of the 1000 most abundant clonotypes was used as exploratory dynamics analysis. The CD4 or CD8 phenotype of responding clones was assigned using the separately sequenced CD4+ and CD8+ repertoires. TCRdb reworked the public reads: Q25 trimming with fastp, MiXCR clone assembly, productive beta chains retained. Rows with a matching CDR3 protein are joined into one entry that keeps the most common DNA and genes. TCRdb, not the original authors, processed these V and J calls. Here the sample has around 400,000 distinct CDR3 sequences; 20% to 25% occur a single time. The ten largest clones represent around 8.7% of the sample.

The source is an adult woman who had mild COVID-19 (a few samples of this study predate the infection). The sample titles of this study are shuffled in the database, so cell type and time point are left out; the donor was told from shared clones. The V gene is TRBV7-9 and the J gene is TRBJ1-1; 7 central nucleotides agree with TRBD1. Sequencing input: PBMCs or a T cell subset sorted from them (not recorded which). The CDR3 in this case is CASSLEVQGGQAFF. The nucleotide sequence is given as TGTGCCAGCAGCTTAGAGGTCCAGGGGGGCCAGGCTTTCTTT.